This T cell receptor (beta chain) was captured by sequencing in a study of lymphopenia after photon versus proton radiotherapy. Overall study findings and caveats: Relative stability marked proton patients; photon patients lost diversity and naive cells. Post-nadir TCR diversity decline inversely tracked overall survival among those who died. Survival link was tested only in deceased patients; proton benefit remains a possibility. After the lymphocyte nadir, photon-treated repertoires showed oligoclonal expansion, especially of CD8+ Temra cells.

A word on this clone: Antigen specificity is unknown.

Sequencing was performed with immunoSEQ multiplex PCR; in TCRdb, only in-frame clones are kept and a portion is missing. Of 35,000 to 45,000 clones listed, roughly four fifths were seen once; the top ten hold roughly 23%. This specimen was peripheral blood, taken from a patient treated with proton-based radiotherapy. This TCR came from a woman in her sixties or seventies with pancreatic cancer.

This chain's CDR3 is CASSSRRRGMNTEAFF. Written as DNA, the CDR3 is TGTGCCAGCAGCTCCAGACGGCGGGGAATGAACACTGAAGCTTTCTTT. The chain combines TRBV13 with TRBJ1-1; D is unresolved. This CDR3 has 16 residues. Germline V gene data show CDR1 as PRHDT and CDR2 as FYEKMQ (reference sequence). Trimming took 4 bases from V and 0 from J, leaving 15 bases between them.